These 22 T cell receptor beta chains share one sample of origin, sequenced in a study of blood T cell repertoires in COVID-19. Profiling relied on immunoSEQ multiplex PCR, and the TCRdb table lists in-frame clones only, not all of them. The data contain about 480,000 clones, 80% to 90% of them singletons. The specimen was peripheral blood. The receptors stem from a woman in her 30s with acute or convalescent COVID-19.

The chain is built from TRBV6-6 and TRBJ1-1, with TRBD1 as a possible D gene (5 bases). Germline V lookup: CDR1 MNHNY, CDR2 SVGAGI (reference sequence). The CDR3 extends over 13 amino acids. V was shortened by 6 bases and J by 4 bases, with 12 bases between the two germline ends. This chain's CDR3 is CASREQDPTEAFF. The CDR3 nucleotides are TGTGCCAGCAGGGAACAGGATCCCACTGAAGCTTTCTTT.

V and J are TRBV9 and TRBJ1-3, with 8 bases matching TRBD1. Unmatched junction bases numbered 6, after V lost 0 bases and J lost 4 bases. The CDR3 runs to 16 residues. The germline gives CDR1 SGDLS, CDR2 YYNGEE. CDR3 loop: CASSVATTGGGNTIYF. CDR3 nucleotide sequence: TGTGCCAGCAGCGTAGCTACCACAGGGGGAGGAAACACCATATATTTT.

The rearrangement links TRBV19 to TRBJ2-7; 9 nucleotides agree with TRBD1. There are 14 residues in the CDR3. The germline gives CDR1 LNHDA, CDR2 SQIVND (reference sequence). V was pared by 6 bases and J by 2 bases, with 5 bases of the junction left unmatched. The CDR3 DNA reads as TGTGCCAGTAGGAGGGACAGGGCCACCTACGAGCAGTACTTC. Encoded protein: CASRRDRATYEQYF.

The gene calls are TRBV6-1 and TRBJ1-1, with 8 positions matching TRBD1. Germline V gives CDR1 MNHNS, CDR2 SASEGT. V was clipped by 4 bases and J by 1 base; unmatched bases: 14. The CDR3 is 18 residues long. The CDR3 nucleotides are TGTGCCAGCAGTGTCTCAGGGGGCCGGGCCCGGTCGAACACTGAAGCTTTCTTT. Protein: CASSVSGGRARSNTEAFF.

This chain uses TRBV7-2 with TRBJ2-3, with TRBD2 identical over 9 bases. V was clipped by 5 bases and J by 2 bases; unmatched bases: 14. Germline CDR1 reads SGHTA; CDR2 reads FQGNSA. This CDR3 region has 18 residues. CDR3 coding DNA: TGTGCCAGCAGCCCCGGGGGCCTAGCGGGGATGTTCACAGATACGCAGTATTTT. Its translation: CASSPGGLAGMFTDTQYF. The full variable domain, rest sourced from reference TRBV7-2 and TRBJ2-3, is GAGVSQSPSNKVTEKGKDVELRCDPISGHTALYWYRQSLGQGLEFLIYFQGNSAPDKSGLPSDRFSAERTGGSVSTLTIQRTQQEDSAVYLCASSPGGLAGMFTDTQYFGPGTRLTVL.

Comments on this clone: Distinct nucleotide sequences in the sample also encode this CDR3. The chain recombines TRBV7-9 with TRBJ2-3; 10 positions agree with TRBD2. This CDR3 has 14 residues. CDR1 is SEHNR, CDR2 FQNEAQ, per germline (reference sequence). The junction had 2 bases not matched to a gene; V was cut back by 5 bases and J by 3 bases. The CDR3 DNA reads TGTGCCAGCAGCCCTAGCGGGGGTACAGATACGCAGTATTTT. Translating it yields CASSPSGGTDTQYF.

V usage is TRBV29-1 and J usage is TRBJ2-1; 9 positions match TRBD2. Germline V gene data show CDR1 as SQVTM and CDR2 as ANQGSEA. The CDR3 extends over 14 amino acids. The junction had 13 bases not matched to a gene; V was cut back by 7 bases and J by 9 bases. The CDR3 bases are TGCAGCGGTGGCGGGGGGGCCGTTCCAAGTGAGCAGTTCTTC. Translating gives CSGGGGAVPSEQFF.

The J gene is TRBJ1-1, the V gene TRBV28; D is perhaps TRBD1 (5 bases). The germline V gene has CDR1 MDHEN and CDR2 SYDVKM. V was cut by 6 bases and J by 7 bases, with 21 bases left in between. This CDR3 is built from 15 residues. The CDR3 region is CASSSAGLRKYEAFF. DNA for the CDR3: TGTGCCAGCAGCTCCGCGGGACTGAGGAAGTATGAAGCTTTCTTT.

The chain links TRBV6-5 to TRBJ1-1; weak D call: TRBD1 (6 bases). In germline, CDR1 is MNHEY, CDR2 SVGAGI. The germline V and J ends were trimmed by 6 bases and 1 base, with 15 bases remaining between them. The CDR3 contains 15 residues. CDR3 residues: CASSNRAGANTEAFF. The CDR3 coding sequence is TGTGCCAGCAGCAACAGGGCTGGAGCGAACACTGAAGCTTTCTTT.

This clone was observed a single time. This chain connects TRBV5-1 to TRBJ1-1; 7 nucleotides match TRBD1. V shed 5 bases and J 0 bases; nucleotides not matched to a gene: 4. The V gene's germline CDR1 is SGHRS and CDR2 YFSETQ. This CDR3 comprises 14 residues. The CDR3 nucleotides are TGCGCCAGCAGACCGGGACAGCTGAACACTGAAGCTTTCTTT. Amino acids: CASRPGQLNTEAFF.

The chain links TRBV6-6 to TRBJ1-2; TRBD1 matches 7 bases. This CDR3 contains 14 residues. The V segment lost 6 bases and the J segment 6 bases; nucleotides outside the gene matches: 10. CDR1 and CDR2 from the germline V gene are MNHNY and SVGAGI (reference sequence). CDR3 in DNA: TGTGCCAGCAGGCAAGACAGGGAGGTTCATGGCTACACCTTC. As protein: CASRQDREVHGYTF.

The chain is built from TRBV27 and TRBJ1-5, with D possibly TRBD1 on 6 matching bases. V lost 3 bases, J lost 6 bases, and 12 bases lay in between. The CDR3 totals 14 residues. The germline V gene has CDR1 MNHEY and CDR2 SMNVEV (reference sequence). The CDR3 bases are TGTGCCAGCAGTTTTAGCAGGGGAAGTCAGCCCCAGCATTTT. This gives the protein CASSFSRGSQPQHF.

The chain combines TRBV29-1 with TRBJ2-7, with 7 bases matching TRBD1. This CDR3 spans 14 amino acids. CDR1 is SQVTM, CDR2 ANQGSEA, per germline. V was pared by 4 bases and J by 4 bases, with 10 bases of the junction left unmatched. CDR3 sequence (DNA): TGCAGCGTTGCCCCCGGGACAGCGACTTACGAGCAGTACTTC. Encoded protein: CSVAPGTATYEQYF.

This chain links TRBV5-1 with TRBJ2-3, with 9 nucleotides matching TRBD2. The CDR3 length is 15 residues. V gave up 7 bases and J gave up 0 bases; unmatched junction bases: 6. CDR1 is SGHRS, CDR2 YFSETQ, per germline. Written as DNA, the CDR3 is TGCGCCAGCCGAAACCTAGCGGGAAGCACAGATACGCAGTATTTT. Translated, it gives CASRNLAGSTDTQYF. The full variable domain, with the rest looked up from reference TRBV5-1 and TRBJ2-3, is KAGVTQTPRYLIKTRGQQVTLSCSPISGHRSVSWYQQTPGQGLQFLFEYFSETQRNKGNFPGRFSGRQFSNSRSEMNVSTLELGDSALYLCASRNLAGSTDTQYFGPGTRLTVL.

The chain is built from TRBV6-5 and TRBJ1-6, with D possibly being TRBD1 (6 bases). Between the trimmed V and J ends, which lost 7 bases and 9 bases, there was a span of 16 bases. Germline V gene data show CDR1 as MNHEY and CDR2 as SVGAGI. CDR3 size: 14 residues. The DNA for the CDR3 is TGTGCCAGCACCCCTCTCGGCAGGGGTTCACCCCTCCACTTT. Translation gives CASTPLGRGSPLHF.

This chain joins TRBV27 and TRBJ2-3, with TRBD1 as a possible D gene (5 bases). The CDR3 spans 17 residues. Per germline, CDR1 MNHEY and CDR2 SMNVEV (reference sequence). V gave up 3 bases and J gave up 0 bases, with 16 bases separating them. The DNA for the CDR3 is TGTGCCAGCAGTTTCAGGGCTTCCCTTTCTAGCACAGATACGCAGTATTTT. Translation: CASSFRASLSSTDTQYF.

Turning to this clone: The sample holds other DNA sequences that translate to the same CDR3. V gene TRBV12-3 or TRBV12-4 combines with J gene TRBJ1-5; D is perhaps TRBD1 (5 bases). Trimming left V 1 base short and J 7 bases short, with 8 bases between. The CDR3 totals 13 residues. The CDR3 spells CASSLGQGQPQHF. In DNA form, the CDR3 reads TGTGCCAGCAGTTTAGGGCAGGGCCAGCCCCAGCATTTT.

This clone was observed a handful of times. The chain employs TRBV6-2 or TRBV6-3 and TRBJ1-2; D not certain. V was pared by 2 bases and J by 1 base, with 8 bases between. Germline CDR1 MNHEY, CDR2 SVGEGT. There are 14 residues in the CDR3. In nucleotides, the CDR3 is TGTGCCAGCAGTTACGGCTCGGGTAACTATGGCTACACCTTC. Its translation is CASSYGSGNYGYTF.

This clone was seen a handful of times. The gene calls are TRBV6-1 and TRBJ1-5; possibly TRBD1 for D (5 bases). This CDR3 contains 15 residues. The germline V gene encodes CDR1 MNHNS and CDR2 SASEGT. Trimming shortened V by 2 bases and J by 5 bases, and 13 bases separated the two germline ends. DNA of the CDR3: TGTGCCAGCAGTGAATTACAGGTCAGTCATCAGCCCCAGCATTTT. Residues: CASSELQVSHQPQHF.

The CDR3, as DNA: TGCAGCGTTGAAAGGGCTAGCGGCAGCTCCTACGAGCAGTACTTC. Amino acid sequence: CSVERASGSSYEQYF. The chain is built from TRBV29-1 and TRBJ2-7; 7 nucleotides match TRBD2. The germline V gene has CDR1 SQVTM and CDR2 ANQGSEA. The CDR3 has 15 residues. V dropped 2 bases and J dropped 0; count of bases not matched to a gene: 7.

This clone was counted between two and nine times. V is TRBV29-1 and J is TRBJ2-7; TRBD1 or TRBD2 may be the D gene (6 bases each). The CDR3 runs to 13 residues. Germline V gene data show CDR1 as SQVTM and CDR2 as ANQGSEA. The V end lost 7 bases, the J end lost 2 bases, and 15 bases lay between the germline ends. CDR3 in DNA: TGCAGCGCGGAGGGACAAGCCACCTACGAGCAGTACTTC. This codes for CSAEGQATYEQYF.

In DNA form, the CDR3 reads TGTGCCAGCAGTCCCGGCACTGAAGCTTTCTTT. Translating it yields CASSPGTEAFF. The chain has TRBV6-5 and TRBJ1-1, with D unclear. This CDR3 is 11 amino acids long. Germline V gene data show CDR1 as MNHEY and CDR2 as SVGAGI. V shed 5 bases and J shed 4 bases, with 5 bases lying between them.